The rows below give T cell receptor beta chains drawn from one sample of a study of CD8 T cells in Susac syndrome. TCRdb passed the immunoSEQ multiplex PCR reads through MiXCR, listing each CDR3 protein once. The table records over 350,000 distinct CDR3 sequences, around 85% of them present only once. The sample consisted of CD8+ T cells from PBMCs. Source of these receptors: a human donor with multiple sclerosis. The CDR3 runs from the conserved cysteine through the conserved F or W. A D gene is named only where the DNA matches it firmly. The size entry is marked missing in some rows and otherwise reads once, few, many or a size class.

>.|TRBV30|.|TRBJ1-3
CAWSVDVGGNTIYF
TGTGCCTGGAGTGTTGACGTGGGTGGAAACACCATATATTTT
>.|TRBV30|TRBD1|TRBJ2-7
CAWSLGQGEDEQYF
TGTGCCTGGAGTCTCGGACAGGGGGAGGACGAGCAGTACTTC
>.|TRBV11-2|.|TRBJ2-7
CASSLAFSYEQYF
TGTGCCAGCAGCTTGGCCTTCTCCTACGAGCAGTACTTC
>few|TRBV2|.|TRBJ1-1
CANGNTEAFF
TGTGCCAACGGTAACACTGAAGCTTTCTTT
>.|TRBV19|.|TRBJ1-2
CASNPWGANYGYTF
TGTGCCAGTAATCCCTGGGGGGCGAACTATGGCTACACCTTC
>.|TRBV4-1|.|TRBJ1-6
CASSQSISENNSPLHF
TGCGCCAGCAGCCAGAGTATATCGGAAAATAATTCACCCCTCCACTTT
>.|TRBV19|TRBD2|TRBJ2-7
CASSVGLAGAWYEQYF
TGTGCCAGTAGTGTCGGACTAGCGGGAGCTTGGTATGAGCAGTACTTC
>.|TRBV5-1|.|TRBJ1-1
CASSSIGSDMNTEAFF
TGCGCCAGCAGCTCTATAGGCTCAGACATGAACACTGAAGCTTTCTTT
>.|TRBV12-3/TRBV12-4|.|TRBJ1-4
CASSLNRAKNEKLFF
TGTGCCAGCAGTTTAAACAGGGCAAAGAATGAAAAACTGTTTTTT
>.|TRBV4-1|.|TRBJ1-1
CASRHPGTDTEAFF
TGCGCCAGCAGGCACCCTGGGACGGACACTGAAGCTTTCTTT
>few|TRBV5-4|TRBD1|TRBJ2-1
CASSPQGDEQFF
TGTGCCAGCAGCCCACAGGGGGATGAGCAGTTCTTC
>.|TRBV4-1|TRBD1|TRBJ2-7
CASSPYPGQGYEQYF
TGCGCCAGCAGCCCCTACCCGGGACAGGGTTACGAGCAGTACTTC
>.|TRBV9|.|TRBJ2-5
CASSAPQDSQETQYF
TGTGCCAGCAGCGCCCCCCAGGACAGTCAAGAGACCCAGTACTTC
>.|TRBV30|TRBD1|TRBJ1-2
CAWSAGGGGSGYTF
TGTGCCTGGAGCGCCGGAGGGGGCGGCAGTGGCTACACCTTC
>once|TRBV4-2|.|TRBJ2-7
CASSQETWGYEQYF
TGTGCCAGCAGCCAGGAAACTTGGGGGTACGAGCAGTACTTC
>.|TRBV2|.|TRBJ1-2
CASSEVQLWNYGYTF
TGTGCCAGCAGTGAAGTACAGCTATGGAACTATGGCTACACCTTC
>.|TRBV27|TRBD2|TRBJ2-2
CASSLWVAPSGGTGELFF
TGTGCCAGCAGTTTATGGGTAGCTCCTAGCGGGGGGACCGGGGAGCTGTTTTTT
>.|TRBV5-4|TRBD1|TRBJ1-2
CASSFPGQGNYGYTF
TGTGCCAGCAGCTTTCCGGGACAGGGGAACTATGGCTACACCTTC
>.|TRBV1|.|TRBJ1-1
CTSSHDRQGARTEAFF
TGCACCAGCAGCCATGATAGACAGGGGGCGCGTACTGAAGCTTTCTTT
>.|TRBV4-1|.|TRBJ2-5
CASSQDIGYQYF
TGCGCCAGCAGCCAAGATATCGGGTACCAGTACTTC
>.|TRBV4-1|TRBD1|TRBJ1-4
CASSHPGQGEKLFF
TGCGCCAGCAGCCATCCGGGACAGGGGGAAAAACTGTTTTTT
>once|TRBV6-5|TRBD1|TRBJ2-2
CATQGAGELFF
TGTGCCACCCAGGGGGCCGGGGAGCTGTTTTTT